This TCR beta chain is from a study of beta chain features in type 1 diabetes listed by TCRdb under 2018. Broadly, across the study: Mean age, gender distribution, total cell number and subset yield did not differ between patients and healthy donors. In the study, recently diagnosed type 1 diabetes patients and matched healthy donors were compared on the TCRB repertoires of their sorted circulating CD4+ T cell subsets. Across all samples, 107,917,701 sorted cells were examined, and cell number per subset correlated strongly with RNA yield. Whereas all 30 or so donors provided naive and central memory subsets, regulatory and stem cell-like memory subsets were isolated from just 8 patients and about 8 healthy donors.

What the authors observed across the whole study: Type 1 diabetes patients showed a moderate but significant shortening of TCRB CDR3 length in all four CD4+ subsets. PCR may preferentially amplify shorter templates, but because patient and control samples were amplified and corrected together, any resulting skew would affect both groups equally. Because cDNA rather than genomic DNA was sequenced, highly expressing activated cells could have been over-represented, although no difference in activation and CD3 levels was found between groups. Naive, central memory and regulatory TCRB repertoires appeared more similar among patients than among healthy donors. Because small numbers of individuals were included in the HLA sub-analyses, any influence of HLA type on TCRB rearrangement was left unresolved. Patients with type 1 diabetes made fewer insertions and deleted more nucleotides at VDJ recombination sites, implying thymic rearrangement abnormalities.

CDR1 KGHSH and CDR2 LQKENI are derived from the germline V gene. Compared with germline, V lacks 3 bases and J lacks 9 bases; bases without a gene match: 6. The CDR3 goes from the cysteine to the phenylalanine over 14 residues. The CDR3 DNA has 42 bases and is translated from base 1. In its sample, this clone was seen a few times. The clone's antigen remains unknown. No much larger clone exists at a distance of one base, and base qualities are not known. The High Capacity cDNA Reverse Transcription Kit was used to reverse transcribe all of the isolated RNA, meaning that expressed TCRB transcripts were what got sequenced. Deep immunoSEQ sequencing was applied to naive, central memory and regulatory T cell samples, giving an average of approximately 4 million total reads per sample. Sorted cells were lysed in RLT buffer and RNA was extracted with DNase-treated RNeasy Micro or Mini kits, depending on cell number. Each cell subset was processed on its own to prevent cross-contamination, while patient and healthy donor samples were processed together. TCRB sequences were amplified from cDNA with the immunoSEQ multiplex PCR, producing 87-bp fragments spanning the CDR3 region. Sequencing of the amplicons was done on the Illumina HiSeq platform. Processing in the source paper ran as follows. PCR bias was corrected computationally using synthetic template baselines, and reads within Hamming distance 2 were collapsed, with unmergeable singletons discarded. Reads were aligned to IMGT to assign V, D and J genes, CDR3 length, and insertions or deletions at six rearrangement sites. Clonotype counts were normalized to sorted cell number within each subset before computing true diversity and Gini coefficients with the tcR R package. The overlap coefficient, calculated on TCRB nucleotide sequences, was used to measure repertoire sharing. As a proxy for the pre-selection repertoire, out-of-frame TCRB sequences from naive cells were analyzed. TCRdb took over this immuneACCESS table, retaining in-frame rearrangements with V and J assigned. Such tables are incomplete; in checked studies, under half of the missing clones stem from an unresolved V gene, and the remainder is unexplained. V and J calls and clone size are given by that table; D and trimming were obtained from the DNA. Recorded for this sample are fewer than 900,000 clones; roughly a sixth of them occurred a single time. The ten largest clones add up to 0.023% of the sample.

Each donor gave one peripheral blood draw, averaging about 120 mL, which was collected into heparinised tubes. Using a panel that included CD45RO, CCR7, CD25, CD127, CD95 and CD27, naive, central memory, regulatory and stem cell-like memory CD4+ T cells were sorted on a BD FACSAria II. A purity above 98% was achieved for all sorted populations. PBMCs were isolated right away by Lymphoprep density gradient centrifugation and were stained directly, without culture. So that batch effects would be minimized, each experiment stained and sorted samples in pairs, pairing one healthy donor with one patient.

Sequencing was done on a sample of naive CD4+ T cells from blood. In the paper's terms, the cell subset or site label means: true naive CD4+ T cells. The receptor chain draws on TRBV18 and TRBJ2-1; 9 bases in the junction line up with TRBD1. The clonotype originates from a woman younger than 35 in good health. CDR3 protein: CASSPRQGDAEQFF. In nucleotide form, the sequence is TGTGCCAGCTCACCGAGACAGGGGGATGCTGAGCAGTTCTTC. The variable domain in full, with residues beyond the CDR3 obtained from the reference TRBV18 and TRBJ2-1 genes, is NAGVMQNPRHLVRRRGQEARLRCSPMKGHSHVYWYRQLPEEGLKFMVYLQKENIIDESGMPKERFSAEFPKEGPSILRIQQVVRGDSAAYFCASSPRQGDAEQFFGPGTRLTVL.